This T cell receptor beta chain appears in the sequencing data of a study of graft-versus-host responses after intestinal transplantation (dated by TCRdb to the early 2020s). Regarding the research as a whole: Recipients received multivisceral, liver-intestinal, or isolated intestinal transplants. Every recipient was given anti-thymocyte globulin induction, then maintenance tacrolimus and steroids for 3 to 4 years. After intestinal transplantation, graft-versus-host and host-versus-graft alloreactive T cell clones were followed in the graft, circulation and bone marrow using bulk TCR-beta CDR3 sequencing. Alloreactive clones were identified by sequencing pre-transplant mixed lymphocyte reaction products and comparing them with unstimulated pre-transplant donor and recipient T cells. The cohort enrolled 24 intestinal transplant recipients, one of whom was a retransplant, and 3 patients without pretransplant specimens were excluded. Donor T cell macrochimerism was defined as a peak of at least 4% donor T cells among recipient peripheral blood mononuclear cells. Rather than going through the commercial service, samples from a few later patients were sequenced in-house on an Illumina MiSeq and processed with MiXCR.

Library preparation was by the immunoSEQ multiplex PCR assay. For most patients, genomic DNA was isolated using the Qiagen DNeasy Blood and Tissue Kit and was shipped frozen to Adaptive Biotechnologies for TCR sequencing. Adaptive Biotechnologies carried out high-throughput TCR-beta CDR3 sequencing of genomic DNA for most patients. The authors processed their data as follows. Adaptive's ImmunoSEQ software was the source of the TCR sequencing data for about 17 patients, while a few other patients were processed with MiXCR and VDJtools. To correct CD4 versus CD8 sorting errors, sequences present in both subsets at a frequency ratio below 5:1 were removed. CDR3 nucleotide sequences shared between donor and recipient were removed because the origin of such sequences could not be assigned. At least 2-fold expansion over unstimulated cells and a minimum CFSE-low frequency of 0.002% (template counts) or 0.001% (read counts) were required for clones to be classified as alloreactive. Clones were considered mappable if detected in sequenced pre-transplant spleen, lymph node, or MLR CFSE-low populations of the donor or recipient. Cumulative frequency of alloreactive clones was calculated as a percentage of all sequences weighted by copy number. In its TCRdb copy, this immuneACCESS table keeps in-frame sequences only and misses some clones. Where compared with another copy, unresolved V genes explain less than half of these, and the others have no known cause. That table supplies the V and J calls and clone size; D and trimming were determined from the DNA. This sample comprises under 140,000 clones, around 95% of them detected only once. Roughly 0.5% of the sample rests with the top ten.

General findings and caveats noted by the study authors: GvH clones turned up in recipient bone marrow, with some appearing earlier in ileal mucosa or blood, a pattern consistent with an intestinal mucosal origin. Peak levels of circulating GvH clones were associated with declines in HvG clones early after transplant. The relatively low number and heterogeneity of intestinal transplant patients limited the conclusions. High GvH to HvG T cell clonal ratios were observed in the allografts of patients with donor T cell macrochimerism.

Inclusive of the bounding cysteine and phenylalanine, the CDR3 is 14 residues long. Left in the record is the CDR3 DNA by itself, 42 bases read in frame from the first base. Trimming costs V 5 bases and J 0 bases, and their ends lie 10 bases apart. CDR1 MNHEY and CDR2 SVGAGI were looked up in the germline V gene. Explained via the paper, the time point label denotes: cells obtained before transplantation from donor or recipient. CD3+CD4+ and CD3+CD8+ populations were FACS-sorted from unstimulated pre-transplant donor and recipient cells taken from spleen or lymph nodes. Remarks on this clone: It lacks a known antigen. No quality values exist for individual bases; no much larger clone is one base distant.

The sequence derives from a human donor who received an intestinal transplant. The material was unstimulated CD8+ T cells sorted from spleen or lymph node cells, obtained before intestinal transplant. The chain couples TRBV6-5 to TRBJ1-2, with the D segment identity uncertain. For the CDR3, the sequence is CASSAAFSNYGYTF. The bases are TGTGCCAGCAGTGCGGCTTTTTCTAACTATGGCTACACCTTC.